A single sample is the source of the 21 T cell receptor beta chains below, sequenced in a study of beta chain features in type 1 diabetes. Study conclusions and caveats: Across all four CD4+ subsets, people with type 1 diabetes showed modestly shorter TCRB CDR3s.

All of the isolated RNA was reverse transcribed, so expressed TCRB transcripts were sequenced. Assay: immunoSEQ multiplex PCR; the TCRdb copy retains only in-frame clones and omits some. The top ten hold roughly 0.04% of the sample, which has hundreds of thousands of clones, over 12% seen once. These receptors' antigens are unknown. The sequenced sample consisted of naive CD4+ T cells from blood. The receptors were sampled from a man aged 18 to 29 with type 1 diabetes.

This chain connects TRBV27 to TRBJ1-6; no firm D call. The CDR3 is made up of 17 amino acids. Germline V gives CDR1 MNHEY, CDR2 SMNVEV (reference sequence). Trimming pared 0 bases from V and 7 bases from J, leaving 16 bases between. CDR3 in DNA: TGTGCCAGCAGTTTATCTCAGCCCTCCTGGAGGAATTCACCCCTCCACTTT. Protein product: CASSLSQPSWRNSPLHF.

This clone was counted between two and nine times. The V call is TRBV5-1, the J call TRBJ1-1; no reliable D call. This CDR3 region has 14 residues. Trimming cost V 4 bases and J 1 base, with 11 bases left between them. Per the germline V gene, CDR1 is SGHRS and CDR2 is YFSETQ. This CDR3 reads CASSADPGNTEAFF. The DNA of the CDR3 is TGCGCCAGCAGCGCCGACCCGGGGAACACTGAAGCTTTCTTT.

V usage is TRBV4-3 and J usage is TRBJ1-1; perhaps TRBD1 as D (5 bases). Germline V gene lookup returns CDR1 LGHNA and CDR2 YSLEER. Trimming shortened V by 2 bases and J by 1 base, and 8 bases separated the two germline ends. CDR3 size: 14 residues. The CDR3 DNA follows: TGCGCCAGCAGCCAACTCGACAGGAACACTGAAGCTTTCTTT. It specifies CASSQLDRNTEAFF.

To note about this clone: The sample contains more than one DNA sequence encoding this CDR3. This rearrangement joins TRBV7-9 to TRBJ2-7; 8 bases map to TRBD1. The CDR3 has 14 residues. The germline CDR1 and CDR2 sequences are SEHNR and FQNEAQ (reference sequence). Trimming took 1 base from V and 4 from J; bases not matched to a gene: 3. The CDR3, as DNA: TGTGCCAGCAGCTTAGACCAGGGGGCTTACGAGCAGTACTTC. As protein: CASSLDQGAYEQYF.

This chain links TRBV29-1 with TRBJ1-4; possible D gene TRBD1, 5 bases. The CDR3 extends over 11 amino acids. Trimming took 4 bases from V and 8 from J, leaving 8 bases between them. Germline CDR1 reads SQVTM; CDR2 reads ANQGSEA. The CDR3 bases are TGCAGCGTTGTAGGGGCCGAAAAACTGTTTTTT. This codes for CSVVGAEKLFF.

This chain uses TRBV28 with TRBJ2-7, with a tentative D call TRBD2 (6 bases). The ends were cut back, 3 bases at V and 3 bases at J, with 15 bases in the middle. The CDR3 covers 15 residues. The germline V gene encodes CDR1 MDHEN and CDR2 SYDVKM. CDR3: CASSFSGQSLYEQYF. The DNA of the CDR3 is TGTGCCAGCAGTTTTAGCGGTCAATCGCTCTACGAGCAGTACTTC.

This clone was seen only a few times. The rearrangement joins TRBV5-4 to TRBJ2-5; a weak D match, TRBD2 (5 bases). This CDR3 has 13 residues. V was shortened by 4 bases and J by 9 bases, with 16 bases between the two germline ends. Looked up from germline, CDR1 is SGHNT and CDR2 is YYREEE (reference sequence). CDR3 loop: CASSALGLEAQYF. CDR3 sequence (DNA): TGTGCCAGCAGCGCTCTTGGCCTGGAGGCCCAGTACTTC.

The chain has TRBV7-2 and TRBJ2-5; D remains unclear. The V and J ends lost 4 bases and 0 bases respectively, with 15 bases between them. The germline V gene has CDR1 SGHTA and CDR2 FQGNSA. This CDR3 spans 16 amino acids. The CDR3 nucleotides are TGTGCCAGCAGCTCCGAAGGGTTTGCCCACCAAGAGACCCAGTACTTC. The encoded protein is CASSSEGFAHQETQYF.

This chain connects TRBV5-6 to TRBJ1-1, with D unclear. Germline CDR1 and CDR2: SGHDT and YYEEEE. This CDR3 spans 14 amino acids. The ends were cut back, 3 bases at V and 1 base at J, with 10 bases in the middle. The CDR3 here is CASSSYSGNTEAFF. In DNA form, the CDR3 reads TGTGCCAGCAGCTCTTACTCGGGGAACACTGAAGCTTTCTTT.

This sequence joins TRBV6-6 and TRBJ2-4, with D unclear. Germline V gene sequence: CDR1 MNHNY, CDR2 SVGAGI (reference sequence). Between the trimmed V and J ends, which lost 10 bases and 0 bases, there was a span of 10 bases. The CDR3 sequence is 13 residues long. The CDR3 region is CAIQDLAKNIQYF. CDR3 sequence (DNA): TGTGCCATTCAAGATTTAGCCAAAAACATTCAGTACTTC.

V is TRBV7-9 and J is TRBJ2-1; TRBD2 aligns across 10 bases. Germline V gives CDR1 SEHNR, CDR2 FQNEAQ (reference sequence). V lost 1 base and J lost 10; bases outside the gene matches: 7. The CDR3 has 15 residues. CDR3 amino acids: CASSLGAGGPREQFF. Here the CDR3 DNA reads TGTGCCAGCAGCTTAGGAGCGGGAGGGCCAAGGGAGCAGTTCTTC.

In this sample, this clone turned up a few times. The chain recombines TRBV15 with TRBJ2-3; 13 bases agree with TRBD2. This CDR3 comprises 16 residues. The ends lost 2 bases at V and 6 bases at J; junction bases unmatched: 5. Germline V gene sequence: CDR1 LNHNV, CDR2 YYDKDF (reference sequence). CDR3 in DNA: TGTGCCACCAGCAGATACACGGGACTAGCGGGGGATACGCAGTATTTT. As protein: CATSRYTGLAGDTQYF. The variable domain in full, with the rest retrieved from reference TRBV15 and TRBJ2-3, is DAMVIQNPRYQVTQFGKPVTLSCSQTLNHNVMYWYQQKSSQAPKLLFHYYDKDFNNEADTPDNFQSRRPNTSFCFLDIRSPGLGDTAMYLCATSRYTGLAGDTQYFGPGTRLTVL.

In the case of this clone: The same CDR3 also results from other DNA sequences found in this sample. The chain links TRBV28 to TRBJ2-7; D not certain. The CDR3 contains 12 residues. Germline V CDR1 and CDR2: MDHEN, SYDVKM. V was clipped by 6 bases and J by 1 base, with 7 bases between them. The CDR3, as DNA: TGTGCCAGCAGCCTAGGGTCCTACGAGCAGTACTTC. This sequence encodes CASSLGSYEQYF.

This clone appeared once. The chain links TRBV6-5 to TRBJ1-2, with TRBD1 matching over 8 bases. V dropped 5 bases and J dropped 1; count of bases not matched to a gene: 6. Germline CDR1 MNHEY, CDR2 SVGAGI. The CDR3 spans 15 residues. DNA of the CDR3: TGTGCCAGCAGTGCCATGGACAGGGTTAACTATGGCTACACCTTC. It is translated as CASSAMDRVNYGYTF.

J is TRBJ2-7 and V is TRBV23-1, with D uncertain. TRBV23-1 is annotated as an ORF whose role is uncertain. The CDR3 is 14 residues long. The ends were cut back, 3 bases at V and 7 bases at J, with 16 bases in the middle. CDR3 coding DNA: TGCGCCAGCAGTCATCTACAACCGGCCGGGGAGCAGTACTTC. Amino acids: CASSHLQPAGEQYF.

The genes are TRBV6-5 and TRBJ1-2; no clear D. CDR3 length: 15 residues. Trimming left V 2 bases short and J 0 bases short, with 10 bases between. The germline CDR1 and CDR2 sequences are MNHEY and SVGAGI. CDR3: CASSYQQPSNYGYTF. The CDR3 DNA reads as TGTGCCAGCAGTTACCAGCAACCCTCTAACTATGGCTACACCTTC.

This chain connects TRBV5-1 to TRBJ1-5; TRBD1 agrees at 7 bases. The CDR3 totals 11 residues. Germline V lookup: CDR1 SGHRS, CDR2 YFSETQ. Germline trimming cut 3 bases from V and 16 bases from J; bases unmatched to any gene: 7. The CDR3 sequence: CASSSGQDRHF. The DNA of the CDR3 is TGCGCCAGCAGCTCAGGACAGGACCGACATTTT.

In this sample, this clone turned up a few times. V is TRBV30 and J is TRBJ1-2; the match to TRBD1 covers 9 bases. The CDR3 is made up of 15 amino acids. The V gene's germline CDR1 is GTSNPN and CDR2 SVGIG (reference sequence). After removal of 7 bases from V and 4 bases from J, the junction contained 13 bases not matched to a gene. CDR3 amino acids: CASNRGQGFSYGYTF. CDR3 in DNA: TGTGCCTCGAACAGGGGGCAGGGATTTTCCTATGGCTACACCTTC.

This clone turned up a few times. CDR3 protein: CASSSGDRGSGNEQFF. The CDR3 nucleotides read TGTGCCAGCAGCTCAGGGGACCGCGGGAGTGGTAATGAGCAGTTCTTC. The chain carries TRBV7-2 and TRBJ2-1, with D possibly matching TRBD2 (7 bases). V lost 4 bases, J lost 7 bases, and 20 bases lay in between. This CDR3 is 16 amino acids long. Germline V gives CDR1 SGHTA, CDR2 FQGNSA.

This sequence joins TRBV2 and TRBJ2-2, with TRBD2 matching 11 bases. The CDR3 runs 20 residues. The V segment lost 6 bases and the J segment 3 bases; nucleotides outside the gene matches: 18. Germline V gene lookup returns CDR1 SNHLY and CDR2 FYNNEI. CDR3 nucleotide sequence: TGTGCCAGCAGGACCCCTCCTGGAACTAGCGGGAGAGGGGACACCGGGGAGCTGTTTTTT. Translation: CASRTPPGTSGRGDTGELFF.

The V and J genes are TRBV19 and TRBJ2-6; D is possibly TRBD2 (5 bases). V was pared by 10 bases and J by 0 bases, with 16 bases between. Germline CDR1 reads LNHDA; CDR2 reads SQIVND (reference sequence). CDR3 length: 16 amino acids. CDR3 amino acids: CATVGRGSSGANVLTF. CDR3 nucleotides: TGTGCCACCGTAGGTCGGGGATCCTCTGGGGCCAACGTCCTGACTTTC.